This TCR beta chain was sequenced in a study of CD8 T cells in Susac syndrome (dated by TCRdb to 2018 to 2020). Looking at the study overall: Of the Susac syndrome patients who were sequenced, about eight were in clinical remission while more than five had clinically active disease. At blood withdrawal, Susac syndrome patients were either therapy-naive, taking corticosteroids (in some cases with IVIg as well), or taking IVIg alone. The study used repertoire sequencing to test whether antigen drove CD8+ T cell activation and differentiation in Susac syndrome. Overall results and qualifications from the work: The study acknowledged that relatively few individuals were included in the TCR sequencing and HLA analysis. The CD4+ T cell repertoire of patients with Susac syndrome showed no detectable clonal expansion.

RNA was extracted using the RNeasy kit, and roughly 0.5 to 1 microgram was reverse transcribed with random hexamers. The immunoSEQ multiplex PCR assay, which covers 54 Vbeta and 13 Jbeta segments, was used to amplify TCR beta CDR3 regions. To correct PCR amplification bias, a synthetic template baseline was used for both primer optimization and computational correction. In the source study's methods: Reads were assigned to V, D and J genes according to IMGT and analyzed in immunoSEQ Analyzer, with only productive sequences retained. Clonality was computed as one minus Shannon entropy normalized by log2 of the number of productive unique sequences. Public and private clones were assessed among the 100 most prevalent clones of each patient and control. Clones were defined as Susac-specific if absent from the healthy and MS cohorts, from around 1,000 published viral clones and from other ImmuneACCESS disease sequences. In-frame beta chains were kept once TCRdb had trimmed the public reads at Q25 with fastp and called clones with MiXCR. Rows are unified per CDR3 protein, each entry keeping the most common DNA and genes. V and J calls and clone size were set by TCRdb, not the authors. Here the sample has about 150,000 distinct CDR3 sequences; almost 96% occur a single time. In total, the top ten clones hold approximately 0.08% of the sample.

With regard to this clonotype: What this receptor recognizes is not known. There are no base qualities to consult, and no much larger clone falls within one base.

The germline ends are 10 bases apart after V is trimmed by 6 bases and J by 5 bases. The CDR3 numbers 13 residues from cysteine through phenylalanine. Only CDR3 DNA remains: 39 bases, in frame from the first base. Based on the germline V gene (reference sequence), the CDR1 and CDR2 sequences are SEHNR and FQNEAQ. High-throughput TCR beta sequencing profiled peripheral blood CD8+ and CD4+ T cells from healthy donors, Susac syndrome patients and multiple sclerosis patients. The Susac syndrome patients fulfilled recently defined diagnostic criteria for definite or probable disease. Bulk CD8+ and CD4+ T cells were purified magnetically by negative isolation, whereas CD8+ TEMRA cells were enriched by FACS. Blood was collected in EDTA tubes and processed within 24 hours, with PBMCs isolated through density gradient centrifugation. PBMCs intended for TCR sequencing were frozen in liquid nitrogen and were later thawed in a 37 degrees C water bath. A purity of at least 90% was achieved for sorted or isolated CD4+, CD8+ and CD8+ TEMRA cells.

The specimen was CD4+ T cells from PBMCs. This clonotype originated in a human donor with Susac syndrome. The rearranged segments are TRBV7-9 and TRBJ1-4; the D gene is perhaps TRBD1, on 5 matching bases. The sequence in DNA is TGTGCCAGCAGTGGGGCAGGGAATGAAAAACTGTTTTTT. Its protein reads: CASSGAGNEKLFF.